Given below is one T cell receptor (beta chain) in context. No cognate antigen has been identified for it. No much larger clone exists at a distance of one base, and base qualities are not known. The data derive from a study of T cells after yellow fever vaccination (dated by TCRdb to about 2019). Looking at the study overall: The SMART-Seq v4 Ultra Low Input RNA kit was used to prepare libraries from fractions with low cell numbers. To track T-cell clones before and after primary and booster YFV17D yellow fever vaccination, bulk TCR alpha and beta repertoires were sequenced longitudinally. Two healthy male donors, one aged 18 to 29 and one aged 30 to 40 years, made up the cohort. Blood samples were taken at several timepoints before and after primary and secondary immunization, and bulk PBMC replicates and cell subsets were isolated. Overall results and qualifications from the work: A small fraction of clonotypes appeared in both the CD4 and CD8 compartments, likely as a result of convergent recombination. Because only two donors were included in the study, the extent to which the findings can be generalized is limited. Computational filtering was required because FACS-sorted repertoires could contain abundant contaminating clonotypes from the bulk population. Compared with the primary T-cell response, the secondary T-cell response was faster but weaker, reaching its peak on day 5 rather than on day 15. Most clones expanded after primary vaccination (around 96% of CD4 and roughly 90% of CD8) were re-detected after the booster, suggesting that broad memory maintenance occurred.

The data were produced on an Illumina NovaSeq 6000. TCR cDNA was synthesized by 5'RACE template switching, through which a universal primer site and unique molecular identifiers were introduced. cDNA synthesis was primed from both the TCR alpha and TCR beta constant segments. Two PCR steps were used to amplify libraries, with sample barcodes and sequencing adapters being added in the second step. Sequencing of the libraries was done on either Illumina HiSeq 2500 (2x100 bp) or NovaSeq (2x150 bp). Turning to the authors' computational methods: MIGEC handled demultiplexing of reads and collapsing into UMI consensus sequences, while MiXCR performed V(D)J alignment. Clonotypes responding to the vaccine were identified with edgeR on replicate PBMC samples, with the criteria of FDR below 0.01 and a log2 fold change above 5 up to day 15. Each bulk clonotype was labeled CD4 or CD8 based on which sequenced repertoire, CD4 or CD8, contained the clonotype at higher abundance. Starting from the raw public reads, TCRdb applied fastp trimming at Q25, assembled clones with MiXCR and retained in-frame beta chains. Entries are consolidated by CDR3 protein sequence, retaining the most common genes and DNA. The V and J calls were determined by TCRdb, not by the authors. The table for this sample lists fewer than 450,000 distinct CDR3 sequences; under 5% of them were counted only once. In total, the top ten clones hold approximately 25% of the sample.

The treatment or condition label for this specimen denotes: live attenuated yellow fever vaccine strain. Two biological replicates of bulk PBMCs were collected at each blood-draw timepoint. A standard Ficoll-Paque protocol was used to isolate PBMCs from peripheral blood. TriZol was used to extract RNA from bulk PBMCs, CD4 and CD8 fractions, and dextramer-positive and dextramer-negative fractions. Ends trimmed: V by 6 bases, J by 0 bases; bases unmatched to a gene: 3. From the cysteine up to the phenylalanine, the CDR3 has a length of 14 residues. Only the CDR3 part of the read is kept: 42 bases, read in frame from the first base.

Sequencing was performed on PBMCs, taken 5 days after the yellow fever booster vaccination. The source of this sequence is a man in his late teens or twenties who received the YFV17D yellow fever vaccine. The rearranged chain carries TRBV12-3 or TRBV12-4 and TRBJ2-3, with 7 central nucleotides matching TRBD1. The DNA sequence follows: TGTGCCAGCAGCGGACAGGACAGCACAGATACGCAGTATTTT. This gives the protein CASSGQDSTDTQYF.